This TCR beta chain was identified during a study of shared clonotypes between healthy human individuals. The repertoire was sequenced with immunoSEQ multiplex PCR; TCRdb's copy has only in-frame clones and lacks some. The sample yields 2 million or so clones, over 85% seen once. The TCR sequence derives from a man younger than 35 in good health. Sequenced: naive CD4+ T cells sorted from blood. Subset of the sample: CD45RA+ positively selected.

CDR3 residues: CASWDTTWGEQFF. Written as DNA, the CDR3 is TGTGCCAGCTGGGACACCACATGGGGTGAGCAGTTCTTC. The V call is TRBV6-5, the J call TRBJ2-1; tentatively, D is TRBD1 (6 bases). The CDR3 covers 13 residues. With 8 bases removed from V and 9 bases from J, the gap between germline ends came to 17 bases. Per the germline V gene, CDR1 is MNHEY and CDR2 is SVGAGI.